These 3 T cell receptor beta chains were sequenced from one sample in a study of blood T cell repertoires in COVID-19. This table comes from immunoSEQ multiplex PCR, and its TCRdb copy is limited to in-frame clones, with some not included. This repertoire shows roughly 250,000 clones, 80% to 90% found once; its top ten account for 3.6%. Sample: PBMCs or T cells enriched from blood (not recorded which). These TCRs come from a woman between 35 and 50 years old who had been exposed to COVID-19.

The V and J genes are TRBV30 and TRBJ1-1; possibly TRBD1 for D (6 bases). This CDR3 is 13 amino acids long. Trimming stripped 3 bases from V and 4 bases from J, with 12 bases between. Germline V lookup: CDR1 GTSNPN, CDR2 SVGIG (reference sequence). The CDR3 reads CAWRRIGGTEAFF. The DNA of the CDR3 is TGTGCCTGGAGACGTATAGGGGGCACTGAAGCTTTCTTT.

The rearrangement links TRBV6-6 to TRBJ2-7; D is perhaps TRBD2 (5 bases). The V end lost 5 bases, the J end lost 6 bases, and 14 bases lay between the germline ends. Per germline, CDR1 MNHNY and CDR2 SVGAGI (reference sequence). The CDR3 covers 13 residues. The CDR3 nucleotides read TGTGCCAGCAGTCACGTCCGGGAAGGCGAGCAGTACTTC. This gives the protein CASSHVREGEQYF.

The rearrangement uses TRBV19 and TRBJ2-3; 13 bases map to TRBD2. Unmatched junction bases numbered 11, after V lost 4 bases and J lost 1 base. CDR3 size: 19 residues. Germline lookup yields CDR1 LNHDA and CDR2 SQIVND (reference sequence). The CDR3 DNA follows: TGTGCCAGTAGTACGCGGACTAGCGGGGGCCCCGTTGGCACAGATACGCAGTATTTT. It yields the protein CASSTRTSGGPVGTDTQYF.